The 27 T cell receptor beta chains given below trace back to one sample, sequenced in a study of CD8+ T cells in alopecia areata. After isolation, RNA underwent reverse transcription to generate cDNA as the sequencing template. Only in-frame clones appear in the TCRdb table, and some are missing; sequencing was by immunoSEQ multiplex PCR. The data hold some 150,000 clones, with roughly nine tenths observed a single time. Treatment denoted: oral pan-JAK inhibitor, 5-10 mg twice daily. The sequencing used CD8+ T cells sorted from blood, collected at week 4, from a patient treated with tofacitinib. The receptor set was obtained from a human donor with alopecia areata.

In DNA, the CDR3 is TGTGCCAGTAGTATGGGGGCTACTTCCTACGAGCAGTACTTC. Its protein is CASSMGATSYEQYF. The chain has TRBV19 and TRBJ2-7, with D tentatively TRBD1 (6 bases). The germline gives CDR1 LNHDA, CDR2 SQIVND (reference sequence). V was clipped by 3 bases and J by 1 base, with 10 bases between them. The CDR3 consists of 14 residues.

The chain uses TRBV25-1 and TRBJ2-1; 14 bases align to TRBD2. V was pared by 3 bases and J by 10 bases, with 5 bases of the junction left unmatched. CDR1 is MGHDK, CDR2 SYGVNS, per germline. The CDR3 covers 15 residues. CDR3 sequence (DNA): TGTGCCAGCAGTGACCCGGGACTAGCGGGAGTCGAGCAGTTCTTC. Translated, it gives CASSDPGLAGVEQFF.

The V gene is TRBV6-5, the J gene TRBJ1-1; D may be TRBD1 (5 bases). Trimming took 2 bases from V and 3 from J, leaving 13 bases between them. The germline V gene encodes CDR1 MNHEY and CDR2 SVGAGI. CDR3 length: 15 amino acids. CDR3 bases: TGTGCCAGCAGTTACCAAGGGGACTCGTACACTGAAGCTTTCTTT. Translated, it gives CASSYQGDSYTEAFF.

The V and J genes are TRBV4-1 and TRBJ1-1; D gene ambiguous. This CDR3 is 19 amino acids long. The V end was cut by 0 bases, the J end by 2 bases, with 22 bases between. CDR1 is MGHRA, CDR2 YSYEKL, per germline. CDR3 protein: CASSQDPPIVAGLNTEAFF. DNA of the CDR3: TGCGCCAGCAGCCAAGATCCCCCAATAGTCGCAGGCTTAAACACTGAAGCTTTCTTT.

The chain uses TRBV6-5 and TRBJ1-5, with 7 bases identical to TRBD1. This CDR3 contains 15 residues. The germline gives CDR1 MNHEY, CDR2 SVGAGI. The junction had 6 bases not matched to a gene; V was cut back by 5 bases and J by 2 bases. For the CDR3, the DNA is TGTGCCAGCAGTGGAGACAGGGCCGGCAATCAGCCCCAGCATTTT. Translation: CASSGDRAGNQPQHF.

The CDR3 protein is CATSRELRDPTYNEQFF. CDR3 sequence (DNA): TGTGCCACCAGCAGAGAATTAAGGGATCCCACATACAATGAGCAGTTCTTC. V usage is TRBV15 and J usage is TRBJ2-1, with D hard to call. Trimming left V 0 bases short and J 4 bases short, with 16 bases between. This CDR3 contains 17 residues. Germline-derived CDR1 and CDR2 are LNHNV and YYDKDF (reference sequence).

The chain joins TRBV2 to TRBJ1-3; D perhaps matches TRBD1 (5 bases). The length of the CDR3 is 16 residues. Trimming stripped 6 bases from V and 0 bases from J, with 15 bases between. Germline loops: CDR1 SNHLY, CDR2 FYNNEI. CDR3 coding DNA: TGTGCCAGCAGGCCCAGGGCATACGGCTCTGGAAACACCATATATTTT. Translated: CASRPRAYGSGNTIYF.

This chain links TRBV7-8 with TRBJ2-1; D gene unclear. Germline CDR1 reads SGHVS; CDR2 reads FQNEAQ. Trimming cost V 5 bases and J 2 bases, with 19 bases left between them. CDR3 length: 17 residues. CDR3 coding DNA: TGTGCCAGCAGCCATCCGGCCGCCAGTGAACCCTACAATGAGCAGTTCTTC. Translated, it gives CASSHPAASEPYNEQFF.

This clone has only one observation. V and J are TRBV29-1 and TRBJ1-2, with 7 positions matching TRBD1. In germline, CDR1 is SQVTM, CDR2 ANQGSEA. Trimming took 2 bases from V and 5 from J; bases not matched to a gene: 8. This CDR3 comprises 14 residues. The CDR3 loop is CSVEQGGDFYGYTF. CDR3 nucleotide sequence: TGCAGCGTTGAACAGGGGGGAGATTTTTATGGCTACACCTTC.

The J gene is TRBJ1-1, the V gene TRBV5-1; perhaps TRBD1 as D (5 bases). Trimming removed 4 bases at V and 6 bases at J, with 25 bases between. The CDR3 consists of 17 residues. CDR1 is SGHRS, CDR2 YFSETQ, per germline. This CDR3 reads CASSVGRLGTQMAEAFF. The CDR3 DNA is TGCGCCAGCAGCGTGGGACGGCTAGGGACCCAGATGGCTGAAGCTTTCTTT.

V and J are TRBV6-5 and TRBJ2-5; no clear D. Near its end, the DNA agrees better with TRBJ2-7, so the J call may be wrong. The CDR3 runs to 14 residues. Germline CDR1 MNHEY, CDR2 SVGAGI. The CDR3 DNA reads TGTGCCAGCAGCTTTGGCTTATTCTCCTACGAGCAGTACTTC. It encodes CASSFGLFSYEQYF.

CDR3 region: CASRWFSNNEQFF. The CDR3 DNA is TGTGCCAGCAGATGGTTCTCTAACAATGAGCAGTTCTTC. This chain links TRBV27 with TRBJ2-1; D unclear. The CDR3 consists of 13 residues. CDR1 and CDR2 from the germline V gene are MNHEY and SMNVEV (reference sequence). V was pared by 6 bases and J by 5 bases, with 11 bases between.

This clone was picked up one time. The gene calls are TRBV27 and TRBJ2-7; tentative D call: TRBD2 (7 bases). With 2 bases removed from V and 2 bases from J, the gap between germline ends came to 16 bases. The CDR3 has 16 amino acids. Germline-derived CDR1 and CDR2 are MNHEY and SMNVEV (reference sequence). CDR3 coding DNA: TGTGCCAGCAGTTTAACCGGGGGGCGGACCACCTACGAGCAGTACTTC. Translating gives CASSLTGGRTTYEQYF.

The CDR3 sequence is CASETTSGSYEQYF. CDR3 in DNA: TGTGCCAGTGAAACGACTAGCGGCTCCTACGAGCAGTACTTC. This rearrangement joins TRBV6-6 to TRBJ2-7; 9 nucleotides agree with TRBD2. Germline V gene data show CDR1 as MNHNY and CDR2 as SVGAGI (reference sequence). The CDR3 is made up of 14 amino acids. J lost 0 bases, V lost 9 bases, and 6 bases had no gene match.

This clone turned up a few times. The V gene is TRBV29-1, the J gene TRBJ2-1, with a tentative D call TRBD1 (6 bases). The germline gives CDR1 SQVTM, CDR2 ANQGSEA. The V and J ends lost 3 bases and 0 bases respectively, with 15 bases between them. The CDR3 is 16 amino acids. Here the CDR3 DNA reads TGCAGCGTTGAGGGGGCGGACCCAAGCTCCTACAATGAGCAGTTCTTC. This translates into CSVEGADPSSYNEQFF.

The chain uses TRBV29-1 and TRBJ2-7, with 7 bases lining up with TRBD1. Looked up from germline, CDR1 is SQVTM and CDR2 is ANQGSEA. J gave up 4 bases and V 1 base, and 13 bases lay outside the gene matches. The CDR3 length is 16 residues. The CDR3 sequence is CSVEAASAGGEYEQYF. The DNA of the CDR3 is TGCAGCGTTGAAGCCGCCAGCGCAGGGGGAGAATACGAGCAGTACTTC.

The chain has TRBV2 and TRBJ2-3; TRBD1 matches 7 bases. V was clipped by 6 bases and J by 2 bases; unmatched bases: 5. This CDR3 has 14 residues. The germline CDR1 and CDR2 sequences are SNHLY and FYNNEI. CDR3 in amino acids: CASRATGYTDTQYF. The CDR3 DNA sequence: TGTGCCAGCAGGGCGACAGGGTACACAGATACGCAGTATTTT.

The genes are TRBV9 and TRBJ1-6, with TRBD1 identical over 8 bases. CDR3 length: 15 residues. Germline lookup yields CDR1 SGDLS and CDR2 YYNGEE. V lost 3 bases to trimming and J lost 5 bases; unmatched junction nucleotides: 4. CDR3 loop: CASSGQGRDNSPLHF. The CDR3 DNA reads TGTGCCAGCAGCGGACAGGGGCGAGATAATTCACCCCTCCACTTT.

The chain couples TRBV29-1 to TRBJ2-7; possible D gene TRBD1, 6 bases. Trimming took 6 bases from V and 3 from J, leaving 9 bases between them. The CDR3 spans 11 residues. The V gene's germline CDR1 is SQVTM and CDR2 ANQGSEA. Here the CDR3 DNA reads TGCAGCGTGGGGGACAACTACGAGCAGTACTTC. Translated, it gives CSVGDNYEQYF.

J is TRBJ2-5 and V is TRBV5-4, with TRBD1 matching over 9 bases. The germline V gene encodes CDR1 SGHNT and CDR2 YYREEE (reference sequence). The CDR3 spans 16 residues. V trimming: 3 bases; J trimming: 4 bases; junction bases outside the gene matches: 10. CDR3 in amino acids: CASSSGRDRVGETQYF. The CDR3 region has the DNA TGTGCCAGCAGCTCCGGACGGGACAGGGTGGGAGAGACCCAGTACTTC.

This chain uses TRBV25-1 with TRBJ2-7; D ambiguous. V was trimmed by 2 bases and J by 3 bases, leaving 8 bases between them. Germline V CDR1 and CDR2: MGHDK, SYGVNS. The CDR3 loop spans 13 amino acids. The CDR3 nucleotides read TGTGCCAGCAGTGAAAACAGAAACTACGAGCAGTACTTC. Amino acids: CASSENRNYEQYF.

The chain uses TRBV7-6 and TRBJ2-3, with TRBD2 identical over 7 bases. Losses at the gene ends were 5 bases for V and 6 bases for J; bases not matched to a gene: 8. There are 14 residues in the CDR3. CDR1 is SGHVS and CDR2 is FNYEAQ in the germline V gene. Here the CDR3 reads CASSLKAGTDTQYF. As DNA, the CDR3 is TGTGCCAGCAGCCTGAAAGCGGGGACTGATACGCAGTATTTT.

The CDR3 sequence: CSVSTFARGGYNEQFF. The CDR3 region has the DNA TGCAGCGTTTCTACCTTCGCCCGGGGGGGCTACAATGAGCAGTTCTTC. V and J are TRBV29-1 and TRBJ2-1, with TRBD2 matching over 8 bases. V was pared by 5 bases and J by 3 bases, with 12 bases of the junction left unmatched. Looked up from germline, CDR1 is SQVTM and CDR2 is ANQGSEA. The CDR3 extends over 16 amino acids.

The CDR3 DNA reads TGTGCCAGCAGTTCCCCAATAAAGACAGGGCTCTACGAGCAGTACTTC. Translating it yields CASSSPIKTGLYEQYF. V usage is TRBV6-5 and J usage is TRBJ2-7; TRBD1 agrees at 7 bases. Germline values: CDR1 MNHEY, CDR2 SVGAGI. CDR3 length equals 16 residues. V dropped 4 bases and J dropped 3; count of bases not matched to a gene: 12.

CDR3 sequence (DNA): TGCAGCGCCGAAACAGGGTCTGGGGCCAACGTCCTGACTTTC. This gives the protein CSAETGSGANVLTF. The chain recombines TRBV29-1 with TRBJ2-6; TRBD1 might be the D (6 bases). Trimming removed 7 bases at V and 1 base at J, with 11 bases between. The CDR3 runs 14 residues. CDR1 SQVTM and CDR2 ANQGSEA come from the germline V gene. The variable domain in full, with the rest retrieved from reference TRBV29-1 and TRBJ2-6, is SAVISQKPSRDICQRGTSLTIQCQVDSQVTMMFWYRQQPGQSLTLIATANQGSEATYESGFVIDKFPISRPNLTFSTLTVSNMSPEDSSIYLCSAETGSGANVLTFGAGSRLTVL.

The CDR3 region is CASSPPDPGNEQYF. The CDR3, as DNA: TGTGCCAGCAGCCCCCCGGACCCGGGTAACGAGCAGTACTTC. The rearrangement links TRBV7-9 to TRBJ2-7; D not resolved. The length of the CDR3 is 14 residues. Trimming pared 5 bases from V and 5 bases from J, leaving 16 bases between. The germline CDR1 and CDR2 sequences are SEHNR and FQNEAQ (reference sequence).

V and J are TRBV29-1 and TRBJ2-2, with D possibly matching TRBD1 (5 bases). V gave up 4 bases and J gave up 6 bases, with 18 bases separating them. Germline values: CDR1 SQVTM, CDR2 ANQGSEA. This CDR3 is built from 15 residues. This CDR3 is CSVVRAMGNAGELFF. The CDR3 nucleotides are TGCAGCGTTGTCAGGGCGATGGGTAATGCCGGGGAGCTGTTTTTT.